Presented here are 13 T cell receptor beta chains from one specimen sequenced in a study of T cell clones after liver transplantation. TCRdb's table, derived via immunoSEQ multiplex PCR, lists solely in-frame clones and lacks some. The sample includes tens of thousands of clones, 78% of them seen just once. The source material was CD8+ T cells from blood, sampled more than 53 months after liver transplant. These receptors all stem from a human patient who received a liver transplant. Some T cells may arise from the graft donor.

This clone is categorized as large. V gene TRBV2 combines with J gene TRBJ1-2; D ambiguous. V dropped 7 bases and J dropped 0 bases, with 9 bases sitting between them. This CDR3 spans 13 amino acids. The V gene's germline CDR1 is SNHLY and CDR2 FYNNEI. CDR3 sequence (DNA): TGTGCCAGCAAGGGAACTTCTAACTATGGCTACACCTTC. This encodes CASKGTSNYGYTF. Filled out from reference TRBV2 and TRBJ1-2, the complete variable domain reads EPEVTQTPSHQVTQMGQEVILRCVPISNHLYFYWYRQILGQKVEFLVSFYNNEISEKSEIFDDQFSVERPDGSNFTLKIRSTKLEDSAMYFCASKGTSNYGYTFGSGTRLTVV.

The chain uses TRBV7-6 and TRBJ2-2; D ambiguous. This CDR3 comprises 18 residues. In germline, CDR1 is SGHVS, CDR2 FNYEAQ. Deletions cut 0 bases from V and 1 base from J, with 15 bases between. The chain's CDR3 is CASSLARMDLLNTGELFF. The CDR3 DNA sequence: TGTGCCAGCAGCTTAGCGCGGATGGACCTCTTGAACACCGGGGAGCTGTTTTTT.

The gene calls are TRBV7-6 and TRBJ1-5; no clear D. V lost 3 bases to trimming and J lost 2 bases, with 11 bases between them. The CDR3 totals 15 residues. The germline V gene encodes CDR1 SGHVS and CDR2 FNYEAQ. The CDR3, as DNA: TGTGCCAGCAGCTTGTCTGGACTGGGCAATCAGCCCCAGCATTTT. Translation gives CASSLSGLGNQPQHF.

This chain uses TRBV6-4 with TRBJ1-4; 8 bases line up with TRBD1. CDR3 length: 15 residues. Germline CDR1 and CDR2: MRHNA and SNTAGT. With V trimmed by 0 bases and J by 5 bases, 2 bases remained unmatched. In DNA, the CDR3 is TGTGCCAGCAGTGACTCGGGACAGGTAAATGAAAAACTGTTTTTT. Translation: CASSDSGQVNEKLFF.

This clone showed up just once. V gene TRBV2 combines with J gene TRBJ1-2; the D gene is possibly TRBD1 (5 bases). The germline V gene encodes CDR1 SNHLY and CDR2 FYNNEI. This CDR3 is built from 13 residues. V gave up 3 bases and J gave up 5 bases, with 10 bases separating them. The CDR3 DNA is TGTGCCAGCAGTGAGGGGCAGGATTATGGCTACACCTTC. This translates into CASSEGQDYGYTF.

This clone was seen a few times. The chain recombines TRBV28 with TRBJ1-5; 7 bases are a match to TRBD1. Germline assignment: CDR1 MDHEN and CDR2 SYDVKM. Losses at the gene ends were 2 bases for V and 5 bases for J; bases not matched to a gene: 0. This CDR3 is built from 13 residues. CDR3 protein: CASSLRGHQPQHF. The CDR3 coding sequence is TGTGCCAGCAGTTTAAGGGGGCATCAGCCCCAGCATTTT.

The chain is built from TRBV7-6 and TRBJ1-5, with D possibly being TRBD1 (5 bases). Germline V gives CDR1 SGHVS, CDR2 FNYEAQ. The length of the CDR3 is 17 residues. V lost 5 bases to trimming and J lost 5 bases, with 22 bases between them. The chain's CDR3 is CASSPGAWDRTDQPQHF. CDR3 nucleotides: TGTGCCAGCAGCCCCGGGGCCTGGGATCGAACAGATCAGCCCCAGCATTTT.

The V call is TRBV4-1, the J call TRBJ2-1, with D perhaps assigned TRBD1 or TRBD2 (6 bases each). V was pared by 0 bases and J by 9 bases, with 9 bases between. From germline, CDR1 is MGHRA and CDR2 YSYEKL. This CDR3 is built from 13 residues. CDR3 protein: CASSQEEGGEQFF. The CDR3 region has the DNA TGCGCCAGCAGCCAAGAAGAGGGGGGTGAGCAGTTCTTC.

The chain is built from TRBV10-1 and TRBJ2-7, with D possibly matching TRBD1 (6 bases). The CDR3 extends over 14 amino acids. The germline V and J ends were trimmed by 6 bases and 6 bases, with 18 bases remaining between them. The germline CDR1 and CDR2 sequences are WNHNN and SYGVQD (reference sequence). The CDR3 DNA sequence: TGCGCCAGCAGCCGGGACACACTTTGGAGCGAGCAGTACTTC. Translating it yields CASSRDTLWSEQYF.

To note about this clone: At one boundary the junction diverges from the germline segment, which might be a read error. V gene TRBV19 combines with J gene TRBJ2-3; the match to TRBD2 covers 8 bases. Germline CDR1 is LNHDA and CDR2 is SQIVND (reference sequence). CDR3 size: 13 residues. CDR3 nucleotide sequence: TGTGCCAGTAGTCCCCCTCCCAGCGGGGGTATCCATTTT. Protein sequence: CASSPPPSGGIHF. Full variable domain (remainder filled in from reference TRBV19 and TRBJ2-3): DGGITQSPKYLFRKEGQNVTLSCEQNLNHDAMYWYRQDPGQGLRLIYYSQIVNDFQKGDIAEGYSVSREKKESFPLTVTSAQKNPTAFYLCASSPPPSGGIHFGPGTRLTVL.

The chain is built from TRBV11-2 and TRBJ2-7; D is possibly TRBD1 or TRBD2 (5 bases each). V dropped 8 bases and J dropped 4 bases, with 30 bases sitting between them. Looked up from germline, CDR1 is SGHAT and CDR2 is FQNNGV. This CDR3 has 18 residues. The CDR3 DNA follows: TGTGCCAGCTCCAACTGGGGGTTATCATTGGGATCGGGATACGAGCAGTACTTC. Its protein is CASSNWGLSLGSGYEQYF. Looking up the rest from reference TRBV11-2 and TRBJ2-7 gives the full variable domain: EAGVAQSPRYKIIEKRQSVAFWCNPISGHATLYWYQQILGQGPKLLIQFQNNGVVDDSQLPKDRFSAERLKGVDSTLKIQPAKLEDSAVYLCASSNWGLSLGSGYEQYFGPGTRLTVT.

The rearrangement joins TRBV19 to TRBJ2-5; TRBD2 matches at 11 bases. Germline V gives CDR1 LNHDA, CDR2 SQIVND (reference sequence). Trimming took 8 bases from V and 4 from J; bases not matched to a gene: 9. The CDR3 has 15 amino acids. The CDR3 DNA is TGTGCCAGTTCCTTAGCCGGACTAGCGGGAGAGACCCAGTACTTC. It specifies CASSLAGLAGETQYF.

The chain employs TRBV6-1 and TRBJ2-7; D may be TRBD2 (6 bases). The CDR3 is made up of 14 amino acids. Trimming cost V 7 bases and J 4 bases, with 17 bases left between them. CDR1 is MNHNS, CDR2 SASEGT, per germline. This CDR3 reads CASNDPGLTYEQYF. CDR3 coding DNA: TGTGCCAGCAACGACCCGGGACTGACGTACGAGCAGTACTTC.